The T cell receptor beta chain described here comes from a study of blood T cell repertoires in COVID-19. Study details: Researchers got acute and convalescent COVID-19 samples from the United States, Italy and Spain.

Using immunoSEQ multiplex PCR, the repertoire was profiled, and TCRdb retains in-frame clones only, with some absent. Here the sample spans 250,000 or so clones, about four fifths being singletons. CDR1 and CDR2 from the germline V gene are SEHNR and FQNEAQ (reference sequence). V lost 8 bases and J lost 6; bases outside the gene matches: 15. This CDR3 region has 16 residues. The sample holds a few counts of this clone. The V and J genes are TRBV7-9 and TRBJ1-2; 10 bases fit TRBD1. Sequenced sample: peripheral blood. The clonotype was recovered from a man aged 80 or over with acute or convalescent COVID-19. This CDR3 is CASSYSDRGRMDGYTF. CDR3 sequence (DNA): TGTGCCAGCTCCTATTCTGACAGGGGGCGAATGGATGGCTACACCTTC.